This entry lists 15 T cell receptor beta chains sequenced from one sample in a study of blood T cell repertoires in COVID-19. Method: immunoSEQ multiplex PCR; TCRdb's copy keeps in-frame clones and lacks some. The profile shows 210,000 or so clones, more than 70% of them singletons. Sequencing was done on a sample of peripheral blood. The receptors were sampled from a woman aged 35 to 49 who had recovered from COVID-19.

The V and J genes are TRBV5-4 and TRBJ2-2, with 9 nucleotides matching TRBD1. The CDR3 has 16 residues. The V gene's germline CDR1 is SGHNT and CDR2 YYREEE (reference sequence). The V gene end was trimmed by 3 bases and the J gene end by 1 base; junction bases not matched to a gene: 4. The CDR3 sequence: CASSYGQGMNTGELFF. In DNA, the CDR3 is TGTGCCAGCAGCTATGGACAGGGGATGAACACCGGGGAGCTGTTTTTT.

The chain carries TRBV10-3 and TRBJ2-2, with 9 bases identical to TRBD1. V was pared by 4 bases and J by 9 bases, with 15 bases of the junction left unmatched. This CDR3 comprises 17 residues. Germline V lookup: CDR1 ENHRY, CDR2 SYGVKD. CDR3 sequence reads: CAISGPRDRDVFRELFF. The CDR3 bases are TGTGCCATCAGTGGCCCCCGGGACAGGGACGTTTTCCGGGAGCTGTTTTTT.

A few counts support this clone. The chain links TRBV6-5 to TRBJ2-2, with 7 bases matching TRBD1. The germline gives CDR1 MNHEY, CDR2 SVGAGI. The CDR3 runs 14 residues. Trimming cost V 10 bases and J 0 bases; bases outside gene matches: 5. In nucleotides, the CDR3 is TGTGCCACCATGGGACAGCCGAACACCGGGGAGCTGTTTTTT. Protein sequence: CATMGQPNTGELFF.

V gene TRBV12-5 combines with J gene TRBJ2-5; 10 bases are a match to TRBD1. The CDR3 sequence is 15 residues long. Looked up from germline, CDR1 is LGHNT and CDR2 is FRNRAP. The V gene end was trimmed by 6 bases and the J gene end by 5 bases; junction bases not matched to a gene: 9. CDR3 sequence (DNA): TGTGCTAGTGGGACAGGGACAGGGGAATGGGAGACCCAGTACTTC. This translates into CASGTGTGEWETQYF.

The chain is built from TRBV10-1 and TRBJ2-5; 9 bases match TRBD1. The CDR3 is 18 residues long. CDR1 is WNHNN, CDR2 SYGVQD, per germline (reference sequence). The V segment lost 4 bases and the J segment 2 bases; nucleotides outside the gene matches: 14. The CDR3 DNA reads as TGCGCCAGCAGTGGGCCGGGACAGGGTGTCTCCCTACAAGAGACCCAGTACTTC. Residues: CASSGPGQGVSLQETQYF.

The chain uses TRBV5-4 and TRBJ1-2; D remains ambiguous. Germline V CDR1 and CDR2: SGHNT, YYREEE (reference sequence). Trimming pared 1 base from V and 2 bases from J, leaving 6 bases between. The CDR3 covers 13 residues. The CDR3 loop reads CASSLNNNYGYTF. The DNA for the CDR3 is TGTGCCAGCAGCTTGAACAACAACTATGGCTACACCTTC.

The rearrangement joins TRBV18 to TRBJ1-2; TRBD1 might be the D (6 bases). The CDR3 is 13 residues long. Germline V gives CDR1 KGHSH, CDR2 LQKENI. Trimming cost V 3 bases and J 7 bases, with 12 bases left between them. This chain's CDR3 is CASSPGGGSGYTF. In nucleotides, the CDR3 is TGTGCCAGCTCACCCGGGGGGGGCAGTGGCTACACCTTC.

The chain uses TRBV7-9 and TRBJ1-6; 8 nucleotides align to TRBD1. Germline V gene lookup returns CDR1 SEHNR and CDR2 FQNEAQ (reference sequence). The CDR3 is 16 amino acids. Losses at the gene ends were 5 bases for V and 10 bases for J; bases not matched to a gene: 13. CDR3: CASSPHMTGDVSPLHF. The DNA for the CDR3 is TGTGCCAGCAGCCCACACATGACAGGGGACGTATCACCCCTCCACTTT.

This clone was seen once. The chain carries TRBV19 and TRBJ1-5, with D possibly TRBD1 on 5 matching bases. V dropped 6 bases and J dropped 2 bases, with 8 bases sitting between them. From germline, CDR1 is LNHDA and CDR2 SQIVND (reference sequence). The CDR3 totals 13 residues. The DNA for the CDR3 is TGTGCCAGTAGCCAAGGGGGCAATCAGCCCCAGCATTTT. It specifies CASSQGGNQPQHF.

CDR3 DNA sequence: TGTGCCAGCAGTGGGACAGGGGGCTATCGTGGCTACACCTTC. Translation gives CASSGTGGYRGYTF. The gene calls are TRBV6-2 or TRBV6-3 and TRBJ1-2; 12 nucleotides line up with TRBD1. This CDR3 contains 14 residues. V lost 5 bases to trimming and J lost 7 bases; unmatched junction nucleotides: 5. CDR1 is MNHEY, CDR2 SVGEGT, per germline.

J is TRBJ2-7 and V is TRBV27; D is perhaps TRBD1 (6 bases). Trimming stripped 4 bases from V and 5 bases from J, with 18 bases between. Per germline, CDR1 MNHEY and CDR2 SMNVEV (reference sequence). This CDR3 region has 15 residues. The CDR3 DNA follows: TGTGCCAGCAGTTCTCAATGGCAGGGGATCAACGAGCAGTACTTC. Protein sequence: CASSSQWQGINEQYF.

The chain combines TRBV4-1 with TRBJ1-5; possible D gene TRBD1, 6 bases. The CDR3 has 18 amino acids. The germline V and J ends were trimmed by 0 bases and 1 base, with 16 bases remaining between them. Germline CDR1 MGHRA, CDR2 YSYEKL. For the CDR3, the DNA is TGCGCCAGCAGCCAAGAAGGGCAGGGGACGGAGAGCAATCAGCCCCAGCATTTT. Translating it yields CASSQEGQGTESNQPQHF.

This chain connects TRBV11-1 to TRBJ1-4; maybe TRBD1 (6 bases). This CDR3 is built from 14 residues. Looked up from germline, CDR1 is SGHAT and CDR2 is FQDESV (reference sequence). The V and J ends lost 5 bases and 7 bases respectively, with 14 bases between them. CDR3 bases: TGTGCCAGCAGCCGAGGACAGCGTGGTGAAAAACTGTTTTTT. This gives the protein CASSRGQRGEKLFF. Variable domain in full (rest from reference TRBV11-1 and TRBJ1-4): EAEVAQSPRYKITEKSQAVAFWCDPISGHATLYWYRQILGQGPELLVQFQDESVVDDSQLPKDRFSAERLKGVDSTLKIQPAELGDSAMYLCASSRGQRGEKLFFGSGTQLSVL.

The gene calls are TRBV18 and TRBJ2-2; 12 positions match TRBD1. This CDR3 is 15 amino acids long. Germline CDR1 is KGHSH and CDR2 is LQKENI. The J segment lost 6 bases and the V segment lost 5 bases, leaving 4 bases of the junction unmatched. CDR3 DNA: TGTGCCAGCTCATCGGGACAGGGGGCGTCCGGGGAGCTGTTTTTT. Protein: CASSSGQGASGELFF.

The gene calls are TRBV9 and TRBJ2-7; 7 nucleotides line up with TRBD2. V was clipped by 4 bases and J by 2 bases; unmatched bases: 6. Germline V gene lookup returns CDR1 SGDLS and CDR2 YYNGEE. The CDR3 is made up of 14 amino acids. The CDR3 loop reads CASSLREVPYEQYF. CDR3 DNA sequence: TGTGCCAGCAGCCTCCGGGAGGTCCCCTACGAGCAGTACTTC.